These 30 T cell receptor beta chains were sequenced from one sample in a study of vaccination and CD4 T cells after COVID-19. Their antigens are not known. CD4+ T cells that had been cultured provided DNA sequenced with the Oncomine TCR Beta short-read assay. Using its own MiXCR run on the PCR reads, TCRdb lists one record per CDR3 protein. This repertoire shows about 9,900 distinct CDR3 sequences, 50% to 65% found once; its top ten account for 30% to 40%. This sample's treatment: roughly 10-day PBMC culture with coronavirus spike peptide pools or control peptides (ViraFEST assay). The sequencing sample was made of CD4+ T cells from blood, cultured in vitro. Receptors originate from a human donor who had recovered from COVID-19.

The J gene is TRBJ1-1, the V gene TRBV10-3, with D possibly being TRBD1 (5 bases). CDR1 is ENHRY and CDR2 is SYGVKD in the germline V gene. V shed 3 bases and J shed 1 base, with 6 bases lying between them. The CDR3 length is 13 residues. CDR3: CAISDRENTEAFF. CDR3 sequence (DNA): TGTGCCATCAGTGACAGGGAGAACACTGAAGCTTTCTTT.

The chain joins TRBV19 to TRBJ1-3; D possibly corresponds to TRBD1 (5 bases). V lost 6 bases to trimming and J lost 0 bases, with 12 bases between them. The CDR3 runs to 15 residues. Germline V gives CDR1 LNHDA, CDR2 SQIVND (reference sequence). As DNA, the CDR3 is TGTGCCAGTAGACAGGTATACCCCTCTGGAAACACCATATATTTT. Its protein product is CASRQVYPSGNTIYF.

The CDR3 loop is CASSYSRVLGSGEQYF. The CDR3 coding sequence is TGTGCCAGCAGTTACTCCAGGGTATTGGGGTCGGGCGAGCAGTACTTC. J is TRBJ2-7 and V is TRBV6-2 or TRBV6-3; maybe TRBD1 (5 bases). Trimming took 0 bases from V and 6 from J, leaving 18 bases between them. Per the germline V gene, CDR1 is MNHEY and CDR2 is SVGEGT. CDR3 length: 16 residues.

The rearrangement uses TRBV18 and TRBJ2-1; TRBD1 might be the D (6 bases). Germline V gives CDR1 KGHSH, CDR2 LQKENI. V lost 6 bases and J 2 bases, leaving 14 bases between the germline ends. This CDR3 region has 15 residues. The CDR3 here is CASSYDRQTYNEQFF. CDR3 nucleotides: TGTGCCAGCTCTTACGACAGGCAAACCTACAATGAGCAGTTCTTC. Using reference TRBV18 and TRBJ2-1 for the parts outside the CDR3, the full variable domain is NAGVMQNPRHLVRRRGQEARLRCSPMKGHSHVYWYRQLPEEGLKFMVYLQKENIIDESGMPKERFSAEFPKEGPSILRIQQVVRGDSAAYFCASSYDRQTYNEQFFGPGTRLTVL.

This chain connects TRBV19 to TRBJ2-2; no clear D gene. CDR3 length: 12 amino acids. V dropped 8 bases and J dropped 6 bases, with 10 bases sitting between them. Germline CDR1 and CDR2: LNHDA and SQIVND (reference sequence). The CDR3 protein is CASGFLAGELFF. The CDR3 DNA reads TGTGCCAGTGGATTCTTGGCCGGGGAGCTGTTTTTT.

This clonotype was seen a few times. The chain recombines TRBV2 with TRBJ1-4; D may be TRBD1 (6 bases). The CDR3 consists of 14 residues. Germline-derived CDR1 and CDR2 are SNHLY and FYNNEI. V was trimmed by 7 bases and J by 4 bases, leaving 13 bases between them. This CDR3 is CASTLDRLNEKLFF. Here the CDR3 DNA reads TGTGCCAGCACCCTGGACAGACTTAATGAAAAACTGTTTTTT. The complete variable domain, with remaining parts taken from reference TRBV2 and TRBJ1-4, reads EPEVTQTPSHQVTQMGQEVILRCVPISNHLYFYWYRQILGQKVEFLVSFYNNEISEKSEIFDDQFSVERPDGSNFTLKIRSTKLEDSAMYFCASTLDRLNEKLFFGSGTQLSVL.

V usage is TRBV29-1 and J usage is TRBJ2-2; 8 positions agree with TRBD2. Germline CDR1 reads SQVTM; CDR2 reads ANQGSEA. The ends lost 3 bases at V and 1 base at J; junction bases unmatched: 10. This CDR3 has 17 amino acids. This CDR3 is CSVEERAGALNTGELFF. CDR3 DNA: TGCAGCGTTGAGGAGCGAGCGGGGGCGCTGAACACCGGGGAGCTGTTTTTT.

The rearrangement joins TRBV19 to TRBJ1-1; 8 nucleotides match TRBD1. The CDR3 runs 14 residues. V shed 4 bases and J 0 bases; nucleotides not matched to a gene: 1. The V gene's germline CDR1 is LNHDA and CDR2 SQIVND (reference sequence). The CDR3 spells CASSTTGVNTEAFF. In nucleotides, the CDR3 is TGTGCCAGTAGTACGACAGGGGTGAACACTGAAGCTTTCTTT.

In DNA form, the CDR3 reads TGTGCCAGCAGCTTCCGGGGGCCTGCCTCGGGACGGACTCTTAACTACTATGGCTACACCTTC. Translating it yields CASSFRGPASGRTLNYYGYTF. The J gene is TRBJ1-2, the V gene TRBV7-9, with D maybe TRBD1 (6 bases). Germline CDR1 and CDR2: SEHNR and FQNEAQ (reference sequence). The CDR3 sequence is 21 residues long. V gave up 3 bases and J gave up 3 bases, with 32 bases separating them.

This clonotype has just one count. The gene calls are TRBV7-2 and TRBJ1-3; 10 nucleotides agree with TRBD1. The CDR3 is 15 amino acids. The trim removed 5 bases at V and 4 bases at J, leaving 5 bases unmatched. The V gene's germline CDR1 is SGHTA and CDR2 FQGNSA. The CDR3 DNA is TGTGCCAGCAGCCCGGACAGGGGGGCGGGAAACACCATATATTTT. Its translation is CASSPDRGAGNTIYF.

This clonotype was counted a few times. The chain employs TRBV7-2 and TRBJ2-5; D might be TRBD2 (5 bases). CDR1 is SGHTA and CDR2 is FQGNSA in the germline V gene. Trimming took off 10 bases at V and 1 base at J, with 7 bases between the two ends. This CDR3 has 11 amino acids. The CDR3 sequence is CATGVQETQYF. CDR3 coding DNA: TGTGCCACCGGGGTCCAAGAGACCCAGTACTTC.

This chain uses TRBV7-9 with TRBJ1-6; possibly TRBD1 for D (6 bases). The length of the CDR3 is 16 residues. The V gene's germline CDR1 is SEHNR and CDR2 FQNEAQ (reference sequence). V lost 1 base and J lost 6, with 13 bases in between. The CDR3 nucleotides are TGTGCCAGCAGCTTAGTTCGGGGGGCTGGTAATTCACCCCTCCACTTT. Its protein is CASSLVRGAGNSPLHF.

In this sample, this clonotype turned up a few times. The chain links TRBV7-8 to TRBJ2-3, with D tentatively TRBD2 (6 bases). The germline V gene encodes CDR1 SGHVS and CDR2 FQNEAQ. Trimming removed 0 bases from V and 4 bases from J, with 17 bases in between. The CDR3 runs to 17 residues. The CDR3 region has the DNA TGTGCCAGCAGCTTAGCAACCCGAGCGGGCCTGGCAGATACGCAGTATTTT. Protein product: CASSLATRAGLADTQYF.

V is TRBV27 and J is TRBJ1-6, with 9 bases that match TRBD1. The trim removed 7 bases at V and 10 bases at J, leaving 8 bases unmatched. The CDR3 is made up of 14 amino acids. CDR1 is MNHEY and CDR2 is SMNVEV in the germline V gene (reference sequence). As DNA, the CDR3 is TGTGCCAGCAAACGGACAGGGGCGGGGTCACCCCTCCACTTT. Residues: CASKRTGAGSPLHF.

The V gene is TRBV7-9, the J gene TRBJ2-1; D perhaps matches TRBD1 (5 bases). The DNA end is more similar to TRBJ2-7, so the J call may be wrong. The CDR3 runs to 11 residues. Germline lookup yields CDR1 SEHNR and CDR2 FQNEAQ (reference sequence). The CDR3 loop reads CASSQGHEQYF. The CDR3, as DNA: TGTGCCAGCAGTCAGGGCCACGAGCAGTACTTC.

As DNA, the CDR3 is TGCGCCAGCAGCCAAGTCGCAGGCGGCAACACTGAAGCTTTCTTT. Protein product: CASSQVAGGNTEAFF. The J gene is TRBJ1-1, the V gene TRBV4-3; D is uncertain. CDR3 length: 15 residues. The germline CDR1 and CDR2 sequences are LGHNA and YSLEER. V was pared by 1 base and J by 2 bases, with 11 bases between.

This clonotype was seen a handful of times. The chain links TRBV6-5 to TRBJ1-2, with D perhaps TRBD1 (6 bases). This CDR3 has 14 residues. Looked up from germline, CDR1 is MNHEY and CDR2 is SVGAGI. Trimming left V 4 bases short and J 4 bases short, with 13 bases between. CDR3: CASSSFDRIYGYTF. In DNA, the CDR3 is TGTGCCAGCAGTTCCTTCGACAGGATCTATGGCTACACCTTC.

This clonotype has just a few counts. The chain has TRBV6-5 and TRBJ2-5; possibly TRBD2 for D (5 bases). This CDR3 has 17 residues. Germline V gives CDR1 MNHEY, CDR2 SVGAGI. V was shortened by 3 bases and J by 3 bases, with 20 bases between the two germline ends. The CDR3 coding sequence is TGTGCCAGCAGTTATCTATCCTCGGGAAGGGCAAAAGAGACCCAGTACTTC. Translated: CASSYLSSGRAKETQYF.

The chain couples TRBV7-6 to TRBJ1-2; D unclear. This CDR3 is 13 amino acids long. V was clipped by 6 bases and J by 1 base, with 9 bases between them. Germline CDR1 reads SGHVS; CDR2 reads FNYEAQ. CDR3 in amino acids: CASRRADNYGYTF. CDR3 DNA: TGTGCCAGCAGGAGGGCGGATAACTATGGCTACACCTTC.

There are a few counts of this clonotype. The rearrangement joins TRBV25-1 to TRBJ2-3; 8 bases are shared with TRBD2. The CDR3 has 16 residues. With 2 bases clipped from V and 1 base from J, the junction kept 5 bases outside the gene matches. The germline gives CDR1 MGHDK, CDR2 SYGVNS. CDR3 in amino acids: CASSETRGGRTDTQYF. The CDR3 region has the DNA TGTGCCAGCAGTGAAACTCGGGGGGGCCGCACAGATACGCAGTATTTT.

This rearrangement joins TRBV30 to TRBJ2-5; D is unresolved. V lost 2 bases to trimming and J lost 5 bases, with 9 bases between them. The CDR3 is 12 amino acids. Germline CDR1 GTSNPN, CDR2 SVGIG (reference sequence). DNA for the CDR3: TGTGCCTGGAGTCATAGCCCGGAGACCCAGTACTTC. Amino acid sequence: CAWSHSPETQYF.

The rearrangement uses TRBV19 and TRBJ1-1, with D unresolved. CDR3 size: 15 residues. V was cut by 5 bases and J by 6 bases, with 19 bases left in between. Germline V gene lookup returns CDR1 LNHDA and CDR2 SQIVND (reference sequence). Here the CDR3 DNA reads TGTGCCAGTAGTCCGCGGCTCCGGCTGGGATCTGAAGCTTTCTTT. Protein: CASSPRLRLGSEAFF.

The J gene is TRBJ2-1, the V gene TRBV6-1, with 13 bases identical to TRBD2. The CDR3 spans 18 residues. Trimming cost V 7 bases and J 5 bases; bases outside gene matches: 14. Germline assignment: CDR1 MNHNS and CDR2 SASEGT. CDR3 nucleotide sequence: TGTGCCAGCAAAGTCGTAGGGTGGACTAGCGGGGGACACAATGAGCAGTTCTTC. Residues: CASKVVGWTSGGHNEQFF.

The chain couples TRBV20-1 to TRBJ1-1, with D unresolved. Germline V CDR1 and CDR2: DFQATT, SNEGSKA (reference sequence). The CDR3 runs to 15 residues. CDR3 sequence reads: CSTIRLVGMDTEAFF. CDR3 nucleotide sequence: TGCAGCACCATTAGACTCGTGGGTATGGACACTGAAGCTTTCTTT.

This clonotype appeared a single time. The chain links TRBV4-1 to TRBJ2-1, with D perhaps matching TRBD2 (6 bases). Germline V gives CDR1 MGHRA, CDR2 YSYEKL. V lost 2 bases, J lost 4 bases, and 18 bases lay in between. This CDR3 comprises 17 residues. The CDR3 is CASSQLPPGGAYNEQFF. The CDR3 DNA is TGCGCCAGCAGCCAACTCCCCCCCGGCGGGGCTTACAATGAGCAGTTCTTC.

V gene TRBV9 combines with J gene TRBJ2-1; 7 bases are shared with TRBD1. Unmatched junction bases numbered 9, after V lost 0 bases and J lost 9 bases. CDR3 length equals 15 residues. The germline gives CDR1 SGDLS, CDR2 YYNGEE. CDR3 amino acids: CASSVDPRGQSEQFF. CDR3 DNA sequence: TGTGCCAGCAGCGTAGACCCTAGGGGGCAGAGTGAGCAGTTCTTC.

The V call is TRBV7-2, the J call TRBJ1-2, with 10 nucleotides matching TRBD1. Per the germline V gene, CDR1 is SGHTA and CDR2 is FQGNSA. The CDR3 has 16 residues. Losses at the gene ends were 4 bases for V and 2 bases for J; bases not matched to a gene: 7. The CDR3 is CASSSGLDRGNYGYTF. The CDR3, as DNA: TGTGCCAGCAGCTCGGGTCTGGACAGGGGGAACTATGGCTACACCTTC. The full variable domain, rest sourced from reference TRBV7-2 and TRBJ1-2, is GAGVSQSPSNKVTEKGKDVELRCDPISGHTALYWYRQSLGQGLEFLIYFQGNSAPDKSGLPSDRFSAERTGGSVSTLTIQRTQQEDSAVYLCASSSGLDRGNYGYTFGSGTRLTVV.

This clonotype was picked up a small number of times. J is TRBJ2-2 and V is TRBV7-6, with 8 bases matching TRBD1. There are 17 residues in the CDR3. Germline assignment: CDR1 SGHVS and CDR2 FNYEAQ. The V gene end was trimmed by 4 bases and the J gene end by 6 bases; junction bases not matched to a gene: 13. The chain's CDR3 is CASSSFNRQGKAGELFF. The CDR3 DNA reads TGTGCCAGCAGCTCCTTCAACCGACAGGGGAAGGCCGGGGAGCTGTTTTTT.

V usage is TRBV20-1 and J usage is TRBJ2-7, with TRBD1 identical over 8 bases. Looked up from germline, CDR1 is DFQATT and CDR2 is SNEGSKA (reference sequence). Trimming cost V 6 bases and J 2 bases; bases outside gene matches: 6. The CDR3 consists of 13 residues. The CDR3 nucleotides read TGCAGTGCGGGAGGACAGGGACCCTACGAGCAGTACTTC. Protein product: CSAGGQGPYEQYF.

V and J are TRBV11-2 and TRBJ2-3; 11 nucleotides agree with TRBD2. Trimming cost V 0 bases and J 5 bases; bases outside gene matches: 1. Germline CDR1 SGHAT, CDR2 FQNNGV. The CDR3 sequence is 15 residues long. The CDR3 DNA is TGTGCCAGCAGCTTAGATCTAGCGGGGGGAGATACGCAGTATTTT. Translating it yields CASSLDLAGGDTQYF.